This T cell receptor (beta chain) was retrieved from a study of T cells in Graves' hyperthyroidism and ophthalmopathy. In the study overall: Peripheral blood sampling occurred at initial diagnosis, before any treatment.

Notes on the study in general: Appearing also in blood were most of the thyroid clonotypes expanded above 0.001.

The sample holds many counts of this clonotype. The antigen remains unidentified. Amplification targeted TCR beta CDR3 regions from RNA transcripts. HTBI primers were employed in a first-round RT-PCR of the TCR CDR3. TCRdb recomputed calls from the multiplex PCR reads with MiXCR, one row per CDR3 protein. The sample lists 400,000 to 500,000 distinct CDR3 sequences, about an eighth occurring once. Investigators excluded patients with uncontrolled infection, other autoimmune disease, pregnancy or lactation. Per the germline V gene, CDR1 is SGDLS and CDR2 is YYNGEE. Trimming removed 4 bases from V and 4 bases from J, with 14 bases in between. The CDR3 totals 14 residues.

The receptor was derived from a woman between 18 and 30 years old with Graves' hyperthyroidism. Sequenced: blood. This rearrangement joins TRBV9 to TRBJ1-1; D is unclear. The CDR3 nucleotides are TGTGCCAGCAGCCCCCCCGGTGGGTTCACTGAAGCTTTCTTT. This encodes CASSPPGGFTEAFF.